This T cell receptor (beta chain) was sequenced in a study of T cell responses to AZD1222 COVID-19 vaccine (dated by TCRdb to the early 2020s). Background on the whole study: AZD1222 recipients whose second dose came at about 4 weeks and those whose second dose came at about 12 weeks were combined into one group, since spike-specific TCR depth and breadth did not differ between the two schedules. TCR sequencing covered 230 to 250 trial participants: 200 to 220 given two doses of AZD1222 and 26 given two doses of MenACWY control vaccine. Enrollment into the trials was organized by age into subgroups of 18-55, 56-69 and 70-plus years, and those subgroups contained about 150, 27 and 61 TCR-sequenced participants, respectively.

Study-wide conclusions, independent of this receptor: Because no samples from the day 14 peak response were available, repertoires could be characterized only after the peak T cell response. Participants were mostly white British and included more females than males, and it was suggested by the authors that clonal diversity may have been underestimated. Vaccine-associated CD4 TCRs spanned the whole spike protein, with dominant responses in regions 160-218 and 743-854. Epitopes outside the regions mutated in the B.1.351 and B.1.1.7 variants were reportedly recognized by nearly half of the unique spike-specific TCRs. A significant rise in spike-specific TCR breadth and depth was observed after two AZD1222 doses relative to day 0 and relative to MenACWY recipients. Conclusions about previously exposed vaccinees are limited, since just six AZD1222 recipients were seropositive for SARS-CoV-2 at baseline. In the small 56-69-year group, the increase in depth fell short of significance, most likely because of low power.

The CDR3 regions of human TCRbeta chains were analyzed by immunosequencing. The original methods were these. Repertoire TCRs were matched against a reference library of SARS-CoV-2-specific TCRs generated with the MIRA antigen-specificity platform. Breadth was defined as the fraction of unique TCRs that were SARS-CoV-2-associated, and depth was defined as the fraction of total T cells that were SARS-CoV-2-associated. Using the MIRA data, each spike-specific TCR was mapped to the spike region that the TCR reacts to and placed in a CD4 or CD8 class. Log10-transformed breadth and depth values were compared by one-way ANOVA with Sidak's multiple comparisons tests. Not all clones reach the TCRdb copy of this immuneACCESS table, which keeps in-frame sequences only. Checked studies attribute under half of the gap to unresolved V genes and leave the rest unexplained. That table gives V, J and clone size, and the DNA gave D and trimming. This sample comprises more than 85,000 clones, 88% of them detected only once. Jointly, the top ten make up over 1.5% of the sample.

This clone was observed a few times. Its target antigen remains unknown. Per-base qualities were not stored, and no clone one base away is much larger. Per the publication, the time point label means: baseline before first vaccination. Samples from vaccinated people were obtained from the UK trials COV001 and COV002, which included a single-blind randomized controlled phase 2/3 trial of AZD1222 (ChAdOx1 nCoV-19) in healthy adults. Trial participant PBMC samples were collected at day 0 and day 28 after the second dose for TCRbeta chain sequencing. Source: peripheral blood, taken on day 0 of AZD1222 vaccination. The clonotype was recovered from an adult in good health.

The CDR3 corresponds to CASSQDPSFYSNQPQHF. The DNA reads as follows: TGCGCCAGCAGCCAAGATCCCAGCTTTTATAGCAATCAGCCCCAGCATTTT. The rearranged chain carries TRBV4-1 and TRBJ1-5; no D gene call is confident. From a lookup of the germline V gene, CDR1 and CDR2 are MGHRA and YSYEKL. The CDR3 numbers 17 residues from cysteine through phenylalanine. Of the read, only the CDR3 DNA is kept; its 51 bases are in frame from base 1. Trimming takes 0 bases from V and 0 bases from J, and the germline ends sit 12 bases apart.